Sequencing of this T cell receptor (beta chain) was carried out in a study of T cell responses to AZD1222 COVID-19 vaccine. Clones were sequenced by immunoSEQ multiplex PCR, and TCRdb holds only the in-frame ones, with some missing. This sample yields about 94,000 clones, of which 85% to 90% are seen a single time; around 10% belongs to the top ten. J gave up 4 bases and V 4 bases, and 12 bases lay outside the gene matches. The CDR3 covers 17 residues. Germline loops: CDR1 SGDLS, CDR2 YYNGEE. The chain employs TRBV9 and TRBJ2-3, with TRBD2 matching 10 bases. This clonotype was sampled from an adult who received the AZD1222 COVID-19 vaccine. The sequences come from peripheral blood, collected 28 days after the second AZD1222 dose. The CDR3 loop is CASSPRGSGGAADTQYF. The CDR3 DNA reads as TGTGCCAGCAGCCCCCGTGGCAGCGGGGGGGCGGCAGATACGCAGTATTTT.